Listed below are T cell receptor beta chains from one sample, sequenced in a study of beta chain features in type 1 diabetes. TCRdb keeps only in-frame clones here, not all; method: immunoSEQ multiplex PCR. Among roughly 450,000 clones listed, more than 9.5% were seen once. Sequencing was performed on naive CD4+ T cells from blood. These receptors originate from a woman aged 18-29 years in good health. Both conserved end residues are part of each CDR3. D genes are given only for firm matches. The listing skips clone size in some rows; elsewhere it reads once, few, many or a size class.

TRBJ2-3	few	TRBD2	TRBV4-1	CASSQVGGRTDTQYF	TGCGCCAGCAGCCAAGTTGGCGGGAGGACAGATACGCAGTATTTT
TRBJ2-2	few	NA	TRBV28	CASSFLGTGELFF	TGTGCCAGCAGTTTTCTGGGCACCGGGGAGCTGTTTTTT
TRBJ1-1	few	NA	TRBV27	CASRAGTAAFF	TGTGCCAGCAGGGCCGGGACGGCGGCTTTCTTT
TRBJ2-5	NA	TRBD2	TRBV29-1	CSVVVSGQETQYF	TGCAGCGTTGTCGTTAGCGGGCAAGAGACCCAGTACTTC
TRBJ1-2	NA	NA	TRBV25-1	CASSETGPRGIAGYGYTF	TGTGCCAGCAGTGAAACCGGTCCTCGGGGTATAGCGGGCTATGGCTACACCTTC
TRBJ2-5	few	TRBD2	TRBV2	CASSRIRLAGQETQYF	TGTGCCAGCAGTCGAATCCGACTAGCGGGGCAAGAGACCCAGTACTTC
TRBJ2-3	NA	NA	TRBV28	CASTLGGQGDTDTQYF	TGTGCCAGCACCCTTGGGGGGCAAGGGGACACAGATACGCAGTATTTT
TRBJ2-3	few	NA	TRBV7-9	CASSYPTDTQYF	TGTGCCAGCAGCTACCCAACAGATACGCAGTATTTT
TRBJ2-6	NA	NA	TRBV5-1	CASSFPGSRANVLTF	TGCGCCAGCAGCTTCCCTGGCTCTAGGGCCAACGTCCTGACTTTC
TRBJ2-3	NA	TRBD1	TRBV7-6	CASSSQTGLITDTQYF	TGTGCCAGCAGCTCACAGACAGGGTTAATCACAGATACGCAGTATTTT
TRBJ2-1	few	TRBD1	TRBV14	CASSHPGQGGNEQFF	TGTGCCAGCAGCCATCCGGGACAGGGGGGGAATGAGCAGTTCTTC
TRBJ1-4	NA	NA	TRBV5-4	CASSEPQAAGGEKLFF	TGTGCCAGCAGCGAGCCACAGGCCGCGGGGGGTGAAAAACTGTTTTTT
TRBJ1-6	few	NA	TRBV10-3	CAISESSGSPLHF	TGTGCCATCAGTGAGTCAAGTGGGTCACCCCTCCACTTT
TRBJ2-3	few	NA	TRBV5-1	CASSLARSTDTQYF	TGCGCCAGCAGCTTGGCCAGGAGCACAGATACGCAGTATTTT
TRBJ1-2	NA	NA	TRBV6-5	CASSYFPGEYGYTF	TGTGCCAGCAGTTACTTCCCGGGAGAGTATGGCTACACCTTC
TRBJ2-2	few	NA	TRBV29-1	CSVVGQLSSMPGELFF	TGCAGCGTTGTTGGTCAACTCTCATCCATGCCCGGGGAGCTGTTTTTT
TRBJ2-1	few	NA	TRBV29-1	CSVAGGRSYNEQFF	TGCAGCGTTGCAGGGGGGAGGTCCTACAATGAGCAGTTCTTC
TRBJ2-3	NA	NA	TRBV6-1	CASSESRASTDTQYF	TGTGCCAGCAGTGAATCTAGGGCTAGCACAGATACGCAGTATTTT
TRBJ1-3	NA	NA	TRBV5-1	CASSFRDTRSGNTIYF	TGCGCCAGCAGCTTCCGGGACACTCGCTCTGGAAACACCATATATTTT
TRBJ2-5	few	TRBD1	TRBV4-2	CASSQTGTEETQYF	TGTGCCAGCAGCCAAACCGGGACAGAAGAGACCCAGTACTTC
TRBJ2-1	few	NA	TRBV11-1	CASSADLNNEQFF	TGTGCCAGCAGCGCAGACCTAAACAATGAGCAGTTCTTC
TRBJ1-5	NA	TRBD1	TRBV13	CASSPGQGGQPQHF	TGTGCCAGCAGTCCTGGACAGGGGGGTCAGCCCCAGCATTTT
TRBJ2-7	NA	TRBD1	TRBV9	CASSATGISYEQYF	TGTGCCAGCAGCGCGACAGGGATCTCCTACGAGCAGTACTTC
TRBJ1-5	NA	NA	TRBV30	CAWRGQIHQPQHF	TGTGCCTGGAGAGGACAGATTCATCAGCCCCAGCATTTT
TRBJ1-3	NA	TRBD1	TRBV25-1	CASRAGTAGNTIYF	TGTGCCAGCAGAGCAGGGACAGCCGGAAACACCATATATTTT
TRBJ2-6	few	NA	TRBV5-1	CASKILSGANVLTF	TGCGCCAGCAAAATCCTCTCTGGGGCCAACGTCCTGACTTTC
TRBJ2-7	few	NA	TRBV7-2	CASSISYEQYF	TGTGCCAGCAGTATTTCCTACGAGCAGTACTTC
TRBJ2-6	NA	NA	TRBV7-9	CASPPGQRSSGANVLTF	TGTGCCAGTCCGCCGGGCCAGAGGTCCTCTGGGGCCAACGTCCTGACTTTC
TRBJ1-5	NA	TRBD1	TRBV2	CASRGRTGGDQPQHF	TGTGCCAGCAGAGGAAGGACAGGGGGCGACCAGCCCCAGCATTTT
TRBJ2-1	few	NA	TRBV9	CASSVEIGDEQFF	TGTGCCAGCAGCGTAGAGATAGGGGATGAGCAGTTCTTC
TRBJ2-1	NA	NA	TRBV10-3	CATRKEPLGEQFF	TGTGCCACTCGCAAAGAACCCCTCGGCGAGCAGTTCTTC
TRBJ1-1	few	NA	TRBV4-3	CASSQELQGKPEAFF	TGCGCCAGCAGCCAAGAATTGCAGGGGAAACCTGAAGCTTTCTTT
TRBJ1-1	few	NA	TRBV7-9	CASSLGARRNTEAFF	TGTGCCAGCAGCTTGGGGGCTCGAAGGAACACTGAAGCTTTCTTT
TRBJ1-5	NA	NA	TRBV27	CASSRDRLSNQPQHF	TGTGCCAGCAGCCGTGACAGGCTCAGCAATCAGCCCCAGCATTTT
TRBJ1-6	few	TRBD1	TRBV5-4	CASSLTKTGSQPLHF	TGTGCCAGCAGCCTAACAAAGACAGGGTCTCAACCCCTCCACTTT
TRBJ2-6	few	NA	TRBV29-1	CSVGSSQLIPSGANVLTF	TGCAGCGTTGGTTCTTCACAGTTAATCCCCTCTGGGGCCAACGTCCTGACTTTC
TRBJ1-1	many	NA	TRBV29-1	CSVASPEAFF	TGCAGCGTTGCCTCCCCTGAAGCTTTCTTT